These 21 T cell receptor beta chains share one sample of origin, sequenced in a study of blood T cell repertoires in COVID-19. Sequencing used immunoSEQ multiplex PCR; TCRdb keeps in-frame clones, though not all of them. The sample contains about 170,000 clones, approximately 87% of which appear only once. Sequencing input: peripheral blood. The receptors were sampled from a woman aged 55-70 years with COVID-19, enrolled during active disease.

The V gene is TRBV10-3, the J gene TRBJ1-2; the D is unclear. The germline V and J ends were trimmed by 10 bases and 0 bases, with 6 bases remaining between them. The CDR3 runs to 11 residues. Germline CDR1 reads ENHRY; CDR2 reads SYGVKD. This chain's CDR3 is CATVANYGYTF. CDR3 bases: TGTGCCACCGTTGCTAACTATGGCTACACCTTC.

This clone appeared a few times. The genes are TRBV12-5 and TRBJ1-1, with D possibly matching TRBD1 (6 bases). This CDR3 has 12 residues. Germline-derived CDR1 and CDR2 are LGHNT and FRNRAP. Trimming stripped 0 bases from V and 10 bases from J, with 9 bases between. CDR3 protein: CASGLVGRGAFF. DNA of the CDR3: TGTGCTAGTGGTTTGGTAGGCAGGGGAGCTTTCTTT. Drawing the rest from reference TRBV12-5 and TRBJ1-1, the complete variable domain is DARVTQTPRHKVTEMGQEVTMRCQPILGHNTVFWYRQTMMQGLELLAYFRNRAPLDDSGMPKDRFSAEMPDATLATLKIQPSEPRDSAVYFCASGLVGRGAFFGQGTRLTVV.

J is TRBJ2-2 and V is TRBV7-9; tentative D call: TRBD2 (5 bases). The germline V gene has CDR1 SEHNR and CDR2 FQNEAQ (reference sequence). Trimming removed 5 bases at V and 4 bases at J, with 17 bases between. The CDR3 is 16 residues long. Here the CDR3 reads CASSPTAAEVTGELFF. CDR3 coding DNA: TGTGCCAGCAGCCCTACAGCGGCGGAAGTCACCGGGGAGCTGTTTTTT. The full variable domain, rest sourced from reference TRBV7-9 and TRBJ2-2, is DTGVSQNPRHKITKRGQNVTFRCDPISEHNRLYWYRQTLGQGPEFLTYFQNEAQLEKSRLLSDRFSAERPKGSFSTLEIQRTEQGDSAMYLCASSPTAAEVTGELFFGEGSRLTVL.

V is TRBV3-1 (or the pseudogene TRBV3-2) and J is TRBJ1-2; D might be TRBD1 (6 bases). Deletions cut 2 bases from V and 4 bases from J, with 11 bases between. The V gene's germline CDR1 is LGHDT and CDR2 YNNKEL (reference sequence). The length of the CDR3 is 14 residues. The CDR3 loop is CASSQLGASYGYTF. CDR3 nucleotides: TGTGCCAGCAGCCAACTGGGGGCGAGCTATGGCTACACCTTC.

The V call is TRBV11-2, the J call TRBJ2-7; 9 nucleotides agree with TRBD1. There are 14 residues in the CDR3. The ends lost 3 bases at V and 5 bases at J; junction bases unmatched: 5. Germline V gene lookup returns CDR1 SGHAT and CDR2 FQNNGV. In DNA, the CDR3 is TGTGCCAGCAGCTTCAGGACAGGGGACCACGAGCAGTACTTC. Its translation is CASSFRTGDHEQYF. Variable domain in full (rest from reference TRBV11-2 and TRBJ2-7): EAGVAQSPRYKIIEKRQSVAFWCNPISGHATLYWYQQILGQGPKLLIQFQNNGVVDDSQLPKDRFSAERLKGVDSTLKIQPAKLEDSAVYLCASSFRTGDHEQYFGPGTRLTVT.

This clone was counted once. J is TRBJ2-7 and V is TRBV12-1; the tabulated D call, TRBD2, remains unverified against the DNA. TRBV12-1 is labeled a pseudogene. The CDR3 has 17 residues. CDR3 sequence: CASSFARRGCLPYEQYF. DNA for the CDR3: TGTGCCAGCAGCTTTGCGCGCCGCGGGTGTCTTCCCTACGAGCAGTACTTC.

This clone was recorded only once. The chain combines TRBV4-2 with TRBJ2-7; D possibly corresponds to TRBD1 (5 bases). In germline, CDR1 is LGHNA, CDR2 YNFKEQ. V lost 2 bases and J 5 bases, leaving 19 bases between the germline ends. This CDR3 spans 16 amino acids. CDR3 nucleotides: TGTGCCAGCAGCCAAACTCGGTGGGGCGCGGTCAACGAGCAGTACTTC. Its translation: CASSQTRWGAVNEQYF.

The chain recombines TRBV14 with TRBJ1-6, with 7 bases matching TRBD1. Per the germline V gene, CDR1 is SGHDN and CDR2 is FVKESK. Germline trimming cut 3 bases from V and 6 bases from J; bases unmatched to any gene: 8. This CDR3 contains 16 residues. The CDR3: CASSHLRQGSNSPLHF. The CDR3 DNA follows: TGTGCCAGCAGCCACCTTCGACAGGGAAGTAATTCACCCCTCCACTTT.

V gene TRBV9 combines with J gene TRBJ2-3; D possibly corresponds to TRBD2 (5 bases). V shed 4 bases and J shed 9 bases, with 15 bases lying between them. Germline CDR1 is SGDLS and CDR2 is YYNGEE. The CDR3 sequence is 13 residues long. CDR3 coding DNA: TGTGCCAGCAGCCTAGCTCCGGGAAACACGCAGTATTTT. Translating gives CASSLAPGNTQYF.

The chain carries TRBV24-1 and TRBJ2-5, with 8 bases identical to TRBD2. The CDR3 spans 13 residues. The ends lost 4 bases at V and 5 bases at J; junction bases unmatched: 2. Germline values: CDR1 KGHDR, CDR2 SFDVKD. This CDR3 reads CATSESGGETQYF. DNA for the CDR3: TGTGCCACCAGTGAGTCGGGGGGGGAGACCCAGTACTTC.

This chain connects TRBV30 to TRBJ1-5; TRBD1 is a possible D gene (6 bases). Germline CDR1 reads GTSNPN; CDR2 reads SVGIG (reference sequence). The CDR3 has 13 residues. The V and J ends lost 5 bases and 1 base respectively, with 9 bases between them. This CDR3 is CAWETGSNQPQHF. CDR3 DNA: TGTGCCTGGGAAACAGGGAGCAATCAGCCCCAGCATTTT.

The chain has TRBV7-8 and TRBJ2-3; TRBD2 matches at 7 bases. Germline trimming cut 6 bases from V and 6 bases from J; bases unmatched to any gene: 9. The CDR3 runs 14 residues. Germline V CDR1 and CDR2: SGHVS, FQNEAQ. The CDR3 sequence: CASSLGGEGDTQYF. The DNA of the CDR3 is TGTGCCAGCAGTCTGGGCGGGGAGGGGGATACGCAGTATTTT.

The chain carries TRBV4-3 and TRBJ2-7; TRBD2 matches at 8 bases. This CDR3 has 18 residues. Germline CDR1 is LGHNA and CDR2 is YSLEER. V dropped 0 bases and J dropped 6; count of bases not matched to a gene: 16. The CDR3 sequence: CASSQDFQGGLAPVEQYF. As DNA, the CDR3 is TGCGCCAGCAGCCAAGACTTCCAGGGCGGACTAGCTCCAGTCGAGCAGTACTTC.

The CDR3 DNA sequence: TGTGCCAGCAGTTACCGGACAGGGGATGGCTACACCTTC. This gives the protein CASSYRTGDGYTF. The rearrangement uses TRBV6-6 and TRBJ1-2, with 9 nucleotides matching TRBD1. This CDR3 has 13 residues. V was pared by 2 bases and J by 6 bases, with 1 base of the junction left unmatched. CDR1 is MNHNY, CDR2 SVGAGI, per germline (reference sequence).

As DNA, the CDR3 is TGTGCCAGCACGCCTGAACCGTATGCCATAGCGGGACCCCCCGGGGAGCTGTTTTTT. This gives the protein CASTPEPYAIAGPPGELFF. The V and J genes are TRBV3-1 (or the pseudogene TRBV3-2) and TRBJ2-2; TRBD2 agrees at 8 bases. J gave up 6 bases and V 7 bases, and 22 bases lay outside the gene matches. Germline lookup yields CDR1 LGHDT and CDR2 YNNKEL (reference sequence). This CDR3 spans 19 amino acids.

V and J are TRBV18 and TRBJ2-5; TRBD1 might be the D (6 bases). The CDR3 is 15 residues long. Trimming took off 5 bases at V and 7 bases at J, with 20 bases between the two ends. Germline CDR1 KGHSH, CDR2 LQKENI. CDR3 bases: TGTGCCAGCTCAAGTACCCAGGGGCCCCTTACGACCCAGTACTTC. This encodes CASSSTQGPLTTQYF.

The CDR3 region is CASSLAGQGVDMNTEAFF. DNA of the CDR3: TGTGCCAGCAGCTTAGCCGGACAGGGGGTGGATATGAACACTGAAGCTTTCTTT. The V call is TRBV7-2, the J call TRBJ1-1, with TRBD1 identical over 10 bases. The V gene's germline CDR1 is SGHTA and CDR2 FQGNSA. The V and J ends lost 0 bases and 0 bases, in that order; junction bases with no gene match: 7. The CDR3 has 18 residues.

The table lists this clone with a count of one. The CDR3 DNA reads as TGTGCCAGTAGTGTCCGGGTCTTACCTACAGATACGCAGTATTTT. Translated: CASSVRVLPTDTQYF. This chain connects TRBV19 to TRBJ2-3; the D is unclear. Trimming left V 5 bases short and J 3 bases short, with 15 bases between. This CDR3 comprises 15 residues. Germline V gene lookup returns CDR1 LNHDA and CDR2 SQIVND (reference sequence). Variable domain in full (rest from reference TRBV19 and TRBJ2-3): DGGITQSPKYLFRKEGQNVTLSCEQNLNHDAMYWYRQDPGQGLRLIYYSQIVNDFQKGDIAEGYSVSREKKESFPLTVTSAQKNPTAFYLCASSVRVLPTDTQYFGPGTRLTVL.

The chain employs TRBV7-3 and TRBJ2-1; tentative D call: TRBD2 (5 bases). The CDR3 runs 12 residues. Germline CDR1 and CDR2: SGHTA and FQGTGA. V was pared by 5 bases and J by 10 bases, with 12 bases between. The CDR3 here is CASSLPRGEQFF. The DNA of the CDR3 is TGTGCCAGCAGCCTTCCCCGGGGAGAGCAGTTCTTC.

The rearrangement uses TRBV21-1 and TRBJ2-7; the table's D call TRBD1 went unverified against the DNA. TRBV21-1 is a pseudogene. CDR3 length: 15 amino acids. The CDR3 sequence is CASSKVCRGTYEQYF. CDR3 sequence (DNA): TGTGCCAGCAGCAAAGTTTGTAGGGGAACCTACGAGCAGTACTTC.

The chain uses TRBV28 and TRBJ2-7, with 11 bases matching TRBD1. This CDR3 is 16 amino acids long. The V and J ends lost 6 bases and 2 bases, in that order; junction bases with no gene match: 9. In germline, CDR1 is MDHEN, CDR2 SYDVKM. The CDR3 loop reads CASRPPGQGVTYEQYF. For the CDR3, the DNA is TGTGCCAGCAGACCTCCGGGACAGGGGGTAACCTACGAGCAGTACTTC.